Listed below are T cell receptor beta chains from one sample, sequenced in a study of blood T cell repertoires in COVID-19. The assay was immunoSEQ multiplex PCR, and TCRdb's table has in-frame clones only and misses some. The sample holds hundreds of thousands of clones, about 90% seen once. The sequenced sample consisted of peripheral blood. The receptor set was obtained from a man younger than 35 with COVID-19, enrolled during active disease. Both conserved end residues are part of each CDR3. The D gene is left open where the match is weak. For some rows the clone size is stated as once, few or many, or as a class when expanded; others skip it.

clone size	V gene	D gene	J gene	CDR3 protein	CDR3 DNA
NA	TRBV19	TRBD2	TRBJ2-4	CASSIGGRGRLAKNIQYF	TGTGCCAGTAGTATAGGGGGGCGCGGGAGGTTAGCCAAAAACATTCAGTACTTC
NA	TRBV2	TRBD2	TRBJ2-5	CASSDGGLAEETQYF	TGTGCCAGCAGTGATGGGGGACTAGCAGAAGAGACCCAGTACTTC
NA	TRBV5-1	TRBD2	TRBJ2-1	CASSLGGGGAENEQFF	TGCGCCAGCAGCTTGGGTGGCGGGGGGGCGGAAAATGAGCAGTTCTTC
NA	TRBV19	NA	TRBJ1-6	CASREQGAPLHF	TGTGCCAGTAGAGAGCAGGGCGCACCCCTCCACTTT
NA	TRBV6-5	NA	TRBJ1-2	CASSYDGIYGYTF	TGTGCCAGCAGTTACGACGGGATATATGGCTACACCTTC
NA	TRBV2	TRBD1	TRBJ2-2	CASSEDRDGAGELFF	TGTGCCAGCAGTGAGGACAGGGACGGGGCCGGGGAGCTGTTTTTT
NA	TRBV29-1	NA	TRBJ1-1	CSVEVVRTEAFF	TGCAGCGTTGAAGTTGTCCGCACTGAAGCTTTCTTT
NA	TRBV2	TRBD2	TRBJ2-5	CASRLGEAGRDQETQYF	TGTGCCAGCAGGCTGGGGGAAGCGGGAAGGGATCAAGAGACCCAGTACTTC
few	TRBV19	NA	TRBJ2-7	CASSDHRVMSYEQYF	TGTGCCAGTAGTGATCACAGGGTAATGAGCTACGAGCAGTACTTC
NA	TRBV11-2	NA	TRBJ2-7	CASSLEYSYEQYF	TGTGCCAGCAGCTTAGAGTATTCCTACGAGCAGTACTTC
many	TRBV5-4	NA	TRBJ1-1	CASSLGAGHTEAFF	TGTGCCAGCAGCCTCGGAGCGGGTCACACTGAAGCTTTCTTT
NA	TRBV5-6	TRBD2	TRBJ2-7	CASSFKSGALYYEQYF	TGTGCCAGCAGCTTTAAAAGCGGGGCGTTGTACTACGAGCAGTACTTC
NA	TRBV2	NA	TRBJ2-4	CASSDWSAETALAKNIQYF	TGTGCCAGCAGTGATTGGTCCGCCGAGACAGCTCTAGCCAAAAACATTCAGTACTTC
once	TRBV2	NA	TRBJ2-6	CASSATSGANVLTF	TGTGCCAGCAGTGCTACCTCTGGGGCCAACGTCCTGACTTTC
NA	TRBV11-3	TRBD2	TRBJ2-1	CASSQVGSGGEQFF	TGTGCCAGCAGCCAGGTGGGGAGCGGGGGGGAGCAGTTCTTC
NA	TRBV5-5	NA	TRBJ1-4	CASMGGGSTNEKLFF	TGTGCCAGCATGGGTGGGGGGTCAACTAATGAAAAACTGTTTTTT
NA	TRBV5-5	TRBD2	TRBJ2-7	CASSREGIEQYF	TGTGCCAGCAGCCGGGAGGGGATCGAGCAGTACTTC
NA	TRBV27	TRBD1	TRBJ2-3	CASSLLGQGRTDTQYF	TGTGCCAGCAGTTTATTGGGACAGGGCCGCACAGATACGCAGTATTTT
NA	TRBV5-5	TRBD1	TRBJ1-5	CASSDRDRTYQPQHF	TGTGCCAGCAGCGACCGGGACAGGACTTATCAGCCCCAGCATTTT
NA	TRBV28	NA	TRBJ1-2	CASSLEQANYGYTF	TGTGCCAGCAGTTTAGAACAGGCTAACTATGGCTACACCTTC
once	TRBV6-5	TRBD2	TRBJ2-1	CASTSVSSGIDEQFF	TGTGCCAGCACCTCGGTATCTAGCGGGATCGATGAGCAGTTCTTC
NA	TRBV6-4	TRBD2	TRBJ2-1	CASSALAGAYNEQFF	TGTGCCAGCAGTGCCTTAGCGGGGGCATACAATGAGCAGTTCTTC
NA	TRBV19	NA	TRBJ1-1	CASSPPSNTEAFF	TGTGCCAGTAGCCCCCCGTCCAACACTGAAGCTTTCTTT
NA	TRBV15	TRBD1	TRBJ1-5	CATSELRGPNQPQHF	TGTGCCACCAGCGAACTCAGGGGGCCCAATCAGCCCCAGCATTTT
NA	TRBV4-1	TRBD2	TRBJ2-1	CASSRAGGSYNEQFF	TGCGCCAGCAGCCGAGCGGGGGGCTCCTACAATGAGCAGTTCTTC
few	TRBV24-1	TRBD2	TRBJ2-1	CATSLGRGARNEQFF	TGTGCCACCAGTTTAGGGCGGGGGGCACGGAATGAGCAGTTCTTC
NA	TRBV12-2	NA	TRBJ2-7	CASRTYRQGQSYEQYF	TGTGCAAGTCGCACTTACCGACAGGGTCAGTCCTACGAGCAGTACTTC
NA	TRBV19	TRBD2	TRBJ2-1	CASSALLAGVNEQFF	TGTGCCAGTAGTGCCCTTTTAGCGGGAGTCAATGAGCAGTTCTTC
NA	TRBV9	TRBD2	TRBJ2-3	CASRLAGTDTQYF	TGTGCCAGCAGACTAGCGGGCACAGATACGCAGTATTTT
NA	TRBV28	NA	TRBJ1-1	CASSLGLDGNTEAFF	TGTGCCAGCAGTTTAGGGCTGGATGGAAACACTGAAGCTTTCTTT
NA	TRBV3-1/TRBV3-2	NA	TRBJ1-2	CASSRGSWGYGYTF	TGTGCCAGCAGCCGCGGGTCTTGGGGCTATGGCTACACCTTC
NA	TRBV7-2	NA	TRBJ2-5	CASSADRSGETQYF	TGTGCCAGCAGCGCAGACCGAAGCGGGGAGACCCAGTACTTC
few	TRBV7-9	TRBD1	TRBJ2-7	CASSLGDSPYEQYF	TGTGCCAGCAGCTTAGGGGACAGCCCGTACGAGCAGTACTTC
NA	TRBV7-9	NA	TRBJ2-7	CASSLNDRRRGNEQYF	TGTGCCAGCAGCTTAAACGACAGGCGACGCGGAAACGAGCAGTACTTC
NA	TRBV13	TRBD2	TRBJ2-7	CATGERGGSYEQYF	TGTGCCACCGGAGAGCGGGGGGGCTCCTACGAGCAGTACTTC
NA	TRBV18	NA	TRBJ1-4	CASSPETVEKLFF	TGTGCCAGCTCACCGGAGACAGTCGAAAAACTGTTTTTT
NA	TRBV7-3	NA	TRBJ2-1	CASSLRGGDSDNEQFF	TGTGCCAGCAGCTTGAGGGGGGGAGATTCCGACAATGAGCAGTTCTTC
NA	TRBV2	NA	TRBJ1-5	CASSGAYSNQPQHF	TGTGCCAGCAGTGGGGCTTATAGCAATCAGCCCCAGCATTTT
NA	TRBV11-2	NA	TRBJ1-2	CASSLGPGPPTF	TGTGCCAGCAGCTTAGGCCCAGGGCCACCCACCTTC
NA	TRBV6-1	NA	TRBJ1-4	CASSEAYGGAVTNEKLFF	TGTGCCAGCAGTGAAGCCTACGGTGGAGCGGTAACTAATGAAAAACTGTTTTTT
NA	TRBV24-1	TRBD2	TRBJ2-3	CATQAGGNTDTQYF	TGTGCCACCCAAGCGGGGGGCAACACAGATACGCAGTATTTT
NA	TRBV19	NA	TRBJ2-2	CASNRQNTGELFF	TGTGCCAGTAACCGACAGAACACCGGGGAGCTGTTTTTT
NA	TRBV5-1	TRBD2	TRBJ2-7	CASSSLQRDSNEQYF	TGCGCCAGCAGCTCGCTACAGCGGGATAGCAACGAGCAGTACTTC
NA	TRBV27	NA	TRBJ1-1	CASSMQMNTEAFF	TGTGCCAGCAGCATGCAGATGAACACTGAAGCTTTCTTT
few	TRBV6-5	NA	TRBJ1-1	CASSKWGSGTEAFF	TGTGCCAGCTCCAAATGGGGCAGTGGCACTGAAGCTTTCTTT
few	TRBV11-2	NA	TRBJ2-3	CASSLSGQSTDTQYF	TGTGCCAGCAGCTTAAGCGGGCAGAGCACAGATACGCAGTATTTT